This is a list of T cell receptor beta chains from one sample in a study of beta chain features in type 1 diabetes. Libraries were prepared by immunoSEQ multiplex PCR; TCRdb keeps only in-frame clonotypes and omits some of them. In the table there are around 500,000 clones, roughly an eighth of which are singletons. What was sequenced was naive CD4+ T cells from blood. The source is a young woman in good health. CDR3s include the opening cysteine and the closing phenylalanine or tryptophan. Each record gives: D gene, clone size, V gene, J gene, CDR3 protein, CDR3 DNA. A D gene is named only where the DNA matches it firmly. Clone size is stated in some rows and not others, as once, few, many or a class when expanded.

>NA|NA|TRBV29-1|TRBJ2-1
CSVEHLRGDGPRWGSYNEQFF
TGCAGCGTTGAACACCTCAGGGGAGACGGCCCTAGATGGGGCTCCTACAATGAGCAGTTCTTC
>NA|few|TRBV29-1|TRBJ2-1
CSLGGGEQFF
TGCAGTTTAGGGGGAGGTGAGCAGTTCTTC
>TRBD2|few|TRBV9|TRBJ2-3
CASSVTTGTSGTDTQYF
TGTGCCAGCAGCGTAACGACCGGGACTAGCGGCACAGATACGCAGTATTTT
>NA|NA|TRBV15|TRBJ2-3
CATSRGSLGKALDTQYF
TGTGCCACCAGCAGAGGGTCTTTAGGAAAGGCTCTGGATACGCAGTATTTT
>TRBD2|NA|TRBV5-6|TRBJ2-3
CASSLTAGGLGTDTQYF
TGTGCCAGCAGCTTGACCGCGGGAGGGCTGGGCACAGATACGCAGTATTTT
>NA|NA|TRBV15|TRBJ1-1
CATSAGRRTEAFF
TGTGCCACCAGCGCAGGACGGCGAACTGAAGCTTTCTTT
>TRBD1|NA|TRBV15|TRBJ2-1
CATSRAGTGGINEQFF
TGTGCCACCAGCAGAGCCGGGACAGGGGGTATCAATGAGCAGTTCTTC
>TRBD1|few|TRBV29-1|TRBJ1-1
CSVVGWGQPTGTEAFF
TGCAGCGTCGTGGGATGGGGACAGCCAACAGGCACTGAAGCTTTCTTT
>NA|NA|TRBV7-9|TRBJ1-5
CASSLGHSGGGNQPQHF
TGTGCCAGCAGCTTGGGTCATTCTGGCGGGGGCAATCAGCCCCAGCATTTT
>NA|few|TRBV6-6|TRBJ2-5
CASSYSTGQGRTQYF
TGTGCCAGCAGTTACTCGACCGGGCAAGGGAGGACCCAGTACTTC
>NA|NA|TRBV7-9|TRBJ2-5
CASSPDPWRETQYF
TGTGCCAGCAGCCCCGACCCCTGGCGAGAGACCCAGTACTTC
>TRBD2|few|TRBV5-1|TRBJ2-1
CASSVTSGGAYNEQFF
TGCGCCAGCAGCGTCACTAGCGGAGGCGCCTACAATGAGCAGTTCTTC
>NA|NA|TRBV6-5|TRBJ2-7
CASSYVTPEQYF
TGTGCCAGCAGTTATGTCACCCCCGAGCAGTACTTC
>NA|few|TRBV7-2|TRBJ2-5
CASSLNREETQYF
TGTGCCAGCAGCCTTAACAGGGAGGAGACCCAGTACTTC
>NA|few|TRBV7-2|TRBJ2-2
CASSRDRRRELFF
TGTGCCAGCAGCCGGGACCGCCGCCGGGAGCTGTTTTTT
>NA|NA|TRBV30|TRBJ2-5
CAWRGSYSIRTQYF
TGTGCCTGGAGGGGCAGCTACTCCATTAGGACCCAGTACTTC
>TRBD2|NA|TRBV11-3|TRBJ2-1
CASSLLAGGKEQFF
TGTGCCAGCAGCTTATTAGCGGGAGGGAAGGAGCAGTTCTTC
>TRBD1|NA|TRBV5-1|TRBJ2-5
CASSAPTGVEETQYF
TGCGCCAGCAGCGCCCCGACAGGGGTTGAAGAGACCCAGTACTTC
>NA|few|TRBV9|TRBJ2-1
CASSVLPSARDEQFF
TGTGCCAGCAGCGTACTCCCCAGCGCGAGGGATGAGCAGTTCTTC
>TRBD1|NA|TRBV30|TRBJ1-4
CAWSSQGTGGEKLFF
TGTGCCTGGAGTTCTCAAGGGACAGGGGGGGAAAAACTGTTTTTT
>NA|NA|TRBV7-2|TRBJ1-2
CASSLVGAGYTF
TGTGCCAGCAGCTTAGTAGGGGCCGGCTACACCTTC
>NA|NA|TRBV21-1|TRBJ2-7
CASSSDCTYEQYF
TGTGCCAGCAGCAGTGATTGTACCTACGAGCAGTACTTC